A single sample gave rise to the 3 T cell receptor beta chains below, sequenced in a study of technical replicates of blood from a handful of donors. Method: immunoSEQ multiplex PCR; TCRdb's copy keeps in-frame clones and lacks some. The sample lists about 74,000 clones; 75% to 90% were seen once. Sequenced sample: T cells isolated from PBMCs. These receptors were taken from a human donor in good health.

V gene TRBV11-2 combines with J gene TRBJ1-5, with D possibly TRBD1 on 5 matching bases. The CDR3 spans 14 residues. CDR1 is SGHAT, CDR2 FQNNGV, per germline. The ends were cut back, 1 base at V and 7 bases at J, with 11 bases in the middle. CDR3: CASSLAGDGQPQHF. DNA of the CDR3: TGTGCCAGCAGCTTAGCGGGGGATGGACAGCCCCAGCATTTT.

This chain links TRBV6-1 with TRBJ2-3, with D perhaps matching TRBD1 (6 bases). The germline V gene has CDR1 MNHNS and CDR2 SASEGT. This CDR3 has 14 amino acids. V gave up 0 bases and J gave up 5 bases, with 9 bases separating them. In nucleotides, the CDR3 is TGTGCCAGCAGTGAAGCGGGGGCCCAAGATACGCAGTATTTT. Its translation is CASSEAGAQDTQYF.

The chain recombines TRBV6-1 with TRBJ2-1, with D uncertain. Between the trimmed V and J ends, which lost 4 bases and 1 base, there was a span of 14 bases. The germline gives CDR1 MNHNS, CDR2 SASEGT. The CDR3 is 16 residues long. For the CDR3, the DNA is TGTGCCAGCAGTGGATCTTCTACGGGTTCCTACAATGAGCAGTTCTTC. It translates to CASSGSSTGSYNEQFF.